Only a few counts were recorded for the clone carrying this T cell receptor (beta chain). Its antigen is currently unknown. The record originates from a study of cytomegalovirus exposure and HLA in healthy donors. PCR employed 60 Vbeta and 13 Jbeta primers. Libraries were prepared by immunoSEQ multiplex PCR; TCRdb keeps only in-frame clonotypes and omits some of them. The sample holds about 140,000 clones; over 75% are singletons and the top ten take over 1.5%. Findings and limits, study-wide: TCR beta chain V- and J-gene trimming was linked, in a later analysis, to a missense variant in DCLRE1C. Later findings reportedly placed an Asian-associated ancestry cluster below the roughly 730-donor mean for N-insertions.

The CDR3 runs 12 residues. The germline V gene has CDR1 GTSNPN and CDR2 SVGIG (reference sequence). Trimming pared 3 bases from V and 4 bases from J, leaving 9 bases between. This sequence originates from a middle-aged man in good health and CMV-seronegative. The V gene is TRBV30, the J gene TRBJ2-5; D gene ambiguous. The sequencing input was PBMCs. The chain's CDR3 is CAWRPIGETQYF. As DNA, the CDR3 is TGTGCCTGGAGACCCATCGGAGAGACCCAGTACTTC.